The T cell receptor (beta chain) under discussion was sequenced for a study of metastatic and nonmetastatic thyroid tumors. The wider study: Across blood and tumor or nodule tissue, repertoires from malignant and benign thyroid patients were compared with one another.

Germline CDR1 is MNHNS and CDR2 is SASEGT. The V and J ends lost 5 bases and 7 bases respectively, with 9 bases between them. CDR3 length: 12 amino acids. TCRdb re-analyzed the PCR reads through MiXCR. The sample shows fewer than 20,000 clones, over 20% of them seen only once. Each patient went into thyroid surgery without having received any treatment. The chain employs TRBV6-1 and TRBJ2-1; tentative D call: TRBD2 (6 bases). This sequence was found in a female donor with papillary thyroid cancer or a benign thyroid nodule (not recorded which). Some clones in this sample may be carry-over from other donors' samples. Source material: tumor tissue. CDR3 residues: CASSRGTNEQFF. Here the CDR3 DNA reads TGTGCCAGCAGTCGGGGGACTAATGAGCAGTTCTTC.